The 29 T cell receptor beta chains given below trace back to one sample, sequenced in a study of shared clonotypes between healthy human individuals (dated by TCRdb to the early 2020s). Libraries came from the immunoSEQ multiplex PCR assay. The table was pulled from immuneACCESS by TCRdb, which kept in-frame rearrangements only. Such tables lose some clones; where checked, under half of the loss comes from unresolved V genes, and the rest has no known cause. The sample data list about half a million clones, and over 60% of these were observed just once. The top ten constitute about 11% of the sample. Sequencing used PBMCs. The receptors derive from a woman between 40 and 50 years old in good health. Some clones in this sample may be carry-over from other donors' samples.

The chain joins TRBV4-3 to TRBJ2-5; TRBD2 agrees at 7 bases. With 2 bases clipped from V and 3 bases from J, the junction kept 3 bases outside the gene matches. Germline CDR1 and CDR2: LGHNA and YSLEER. The CDR3 length is 14 residues. CDR3 sequence: CASSQNGLEETQYF. The CDR3 region has the DNA TGCGCCAGCAGCCAAAACGGACTAGAAGAGACCCAGTACTTC.

The chain couples TRBV5-1 to TRBJ2-5; 10 bases match TRBD2. The J segment lost 5 bases and the V segment lost 0 bases, leaving 7 bases of the junction unmatched. Germline V gene lookup returns CDR1 SGHRS and CDR2 YFSETQ. The CDR3 is 16 amino acids. CDR3 nucleotides: TGCGCCAGCAGCTTGGGGATAGCGGGAGGATTGGAGACCCAGTACTTC. Protein: CASSLGIAGGLETQYF.

As for this clone: With a much larger clone just one base away, this may be a read error. In DNA form, the CDR3 reads TGTGCCAGCAGCCGGTACAGGCAAGAGACCCAGTACTTC. Translation gives CASSRYRQETQYF. The chain carries TRBV14 and TRBJ2-5, with a weak D call TRBD1 (5 bases). This CDR3 has 13 residues. Germline V gives CDR1 SGHDN, CDR2 FVKESK. Trimming removed 4 bases from V and 2 bases from J, with 8 bases in between.

This sequence joins TRBV6-4 and TRBJ1-1; perhaps TRBD1 as D (6 bases). The germline V gene has CDR1 MRHNA and CDR2 SNTAGT. V was cut by 6 bases and J by 1 base, with 12 bases left in between. There are 14 residues in the CDR3. CDR3 bases: TGTGCCAGCAGACCAGACAGGCAGAACACTGAAGCTTTCTTT. Amino acids: CASRPDRQNTEAFF.

The genes are TRBV5-4 and TRBJ1-2, with a weak D call TRBD1 (5 bases). The CDR3 spans 17 residues. V was trimmed by 0 bases and J by 2 bases, leaving 17 bases between them. Germline CDR1 reads SGHNT; CDR2 reads YYREEE (reference sequence). Here the CDR3 reads CASSLGSTGRVNYGYTF. Here the CDR3 DNA reads TGTGCCAGCAGCTTGGGAAGCACGGGCAGGGTGAACTATGGCTACACCTTC.

The chain carries TRBV6-6 and TRBJ2-7; TRBD2 matches at 16 bases. The CDR3 runs to 15 residues. Per germline, CDR1 MNHNY and CDR2 SVGAGI (reference sequence). Losses at the gene ends were 5 bases for V and 7 bases for J; bases not matched to a gene: 5. The CDR3 nucleotides are TGTGCCAGCAGTCTGGGACTAGCGGGAGGGCTAGAGCAGTACTTC. Translated, it gives CASSLGLAGGLEQYF.

To note about this clone: It is likely a read error: a sequence one base away is far more abundant. This chain links TRBV7-9 with TRBJ2-1; tentatively, D is TRBD1 or TRBD2 (6 bases each). From germline, CDR1 is SEHNR and CDR2 FQNEAQ (reference sequence). The CDR3 sequence is 16 residues long. Trimming left V 0 bases short and J 8 bases short, with 17 bases between. CDR3: CASSLATAGEVDEQFF. In DNA form, the CDR3 reads TGTGCCAGCAGCTTAGCGACGGCAGGGGAGGTCGATGAGCAGTTCTTC.

Note on this clone: A read error likely explains this, since a far larger clone differs by one base. This rearrangement joins TRBV2 to TRBJ2-5, with a weak D call TRBD1 (6 bases). V lost 6 bases and J 5 bases, leaving 19 bases between the germline ends. The germline V gene has CDR1 SNHLY and CDR2 FYNNEI. The CDR3 consists of 15 residues. The CDR3 sequence is CASRTGQIAAETQYF. The CDR3 DNA is TGTGCCAGCAGAACCGGACAGATTGCGGCCGAGACCCAGTACTTC.

The chain employs TRBV5-1 and TRBJ2-2; the match to TRBD2 covers 11 bases. In germline, CDR1 is SGHRS, CDR2 YFSETQ. The V and J ends lost 5 bases and 0 bases, in that order; junction bases with no gene match: 9. This CDR3 is 18 amino acids long. CDR3 loop: CASRRGTSGNANTGELFF. Here the CDR3 DNA reads TGCGCCAGCAGACGGGGGACTAGCGGCAATGCGAACACCGGGGAGCTGTTTTTT.

This clone was found many times. The gene calls are TRBV2 and TRBJ2-3; D gene uncertain. Looked up from germline, CDR1 is SNHLY and CDR2 is FYNNEI. The CDR3 covers 12 residues. Trimming cost V 2 bases and J 4 bases, with 4 bases left between them. CDR3 residues: CASSEWADTQYF. In nucleotides, the CDR3 is TGTGCCAGCAGTGAATGGGCAGATACGCAGTATTTT. The whole variable domain, remainder taken from reference TRBV2 and TRBJ2-3, is EPEVTQTPSHQVTQMGQEVILRCVPISNHLYFYWYRQILGQKVEFLVSFYNNEISEKSEIFDDQFSVERPDGSNFTLKIRSTKLEDSAMYFCASSEWADTQYFGPGTRLTVL.

This clone came up many times. In DNA form, the CDR3 reads TGTGCCAGCAGCGCCCATGGAGGGTCCTACGAGCAGTACTTC. Encoded protein: CASSAHGGSYEQYF. This sequence joins TRBV5-4 and TRBJ2-7; a weak D match, TRBD2 (6 bases). The CDR3 runs 14 residues. The germline V gene encodes CDR1 SGHNT and CDR2 YYREEE (reference sequence). The V and J ends lost 4 bases and 1 base respectively, with 12 bases between them.

This clone was counted a few times. A much larger clone differs from this one at a single base, so this may be a read error. The sample carries other DNA sequences with the same CDR3. The gene calls are TRBV25-1 and TRBJ2-7; the match to TRBD2 covers 7 bases. V was clipped by 1 base and J by 3 bases; unmatched bases: 3. CDR1 is MGHDK and CDR2 is SYGVNS in the germline V gene. The length of the CDR3 is 14 residues. CDR3 amino acids: CASSESPSGYEQYF. CDR3 sequence (DNA): TGTGCCAGCAGTGAATCTCCTAGCGGCTACGAGCAGTACTTC.

This clone has at least ten counts. The chain employs TRBV28 and TRBJ2-5, with D perhaps matching TRBD2 (6 bases). The DNA end is more similar to TRBJ2-7, so the J call may be wrong. Germline lookup yields CDR1 MDHEN and CDR2 SYDVKM. The CDR3 is 15 amino acids. CDR3 sequence: CASSLWGTGSYEQYF. DNA of the CDR3: TGTGCCAGCAGTTTATGGGGGACTGGATCCTACGAGCAGTACTTC.

This clone has a single count. J is TRBJ2-1 and V is TRBV11-3; D possibly corresponds to TRBD2 (5 bases). The germline V gene has CDR1 SGHNT and CDR2 YENEEA. The ends were cut back, 1 base at V and 4 bases at J, with 11 bases in the middle. This CDR3 has 15 amino acids. CDR3 in amino acids: CASSLVSSPYNEQFF. CDR3 sequence (DNA): TGTGCCAGCAGCTTAGTGTCTAGCCCATACAATGAGCAGTTCTTC.

This rearrangement joins TRBV9 to TRBJ2-7; D perhaps matches TRBD2 (6 bases). The CDR3 contains 15 residues. Trimming pared 6 bases from V and 7 bases from J, leaving 23 bases between. CDR1 is SGDLS and CDR2 is YYNGEE in the germline V gene. The CDR3 region is CASTQSSSAEGEQYF. DNA for the CDR3: TGTGCCAGCACCCAAAGTTCTAGCGCGGAGGGGGAGCAGTACTTC.

V gene TRBV28 combines with J gene TRBJ2-3; TRBD1 is a possible D gene (6 bases). Germline V gene sequence: CDR1 MDHEN, CDR2 SYDVKM. V lost 3 bases and J 6 bases, leaving 19 bases between the germline ends. The CDR3 is 16 residues long. The CDR3 is CASSFRSGQGKDTQYF. CDR3 in DNA: TGTGCCAGCAGTTTTCGCTCCGGGCAGGGGAAGGATACGCAGTATTTT.

The chain couples TRBV15 to TRBJ1-4; the match to TRBD1 covers 9 bases. This CDR3 has 15 amino acids. Germline V lookup: CDR1 LNHNV, CDR2 YYDKDF (reference sequence). J lost 6 bases, V lost 5 bases, and 7 bases had no gene match. CDR3 residues: CATSWGTGSYEKLFF. DNA of the CDR3: TGTGCCACCAGCTGGGGGACAGGGTCTTATGAAAAACTGTTTTTT.

The chain carries TRBV5-4 and TRBJ2-7, with 9 bases that match TRBD2. This CDR3 spans 15 amino acids. Germline CDR1 reads SGHNT; CDR2 reads YYREEE (reference sequence). The V gene end was trimmed by 0 bases and the J gene end by 6 bases; junction bases not matched to a gene: 7. The CDR3 is CASSLAGGRASEQYF. The CDR3 DNA follows: TGTGCCAGCAGCTTGGCCGGCGGGAGGGCCTCCGAGCAGTACTTC. Complete variable domain (other parts from reference TRBV5-4 and TRBJ2-7): ETGVTQSPTHLIKTRGQQVTLRCSSQSGHNTVSWYQQALGQGPQFIFQYYREEENGRGNFPPRFSGLQFPNYSSELNVNALELDDSALYLCASSLAGGRASEQYFGPGTRLTVT.

The chain uses TRBV5-6 and TRBJ2-7, with D unclear. The CDR3 has 14 residues. Germline assignment: CDR1 SGHDT and CDR2 YYEEEE. Deletions cut 5 bases from V and 0 bases from J, with 12 bases between. The CDR3 sequence is CASSLDGISYEQYF. In DNA form, the CDR3 reads TGTGCCAGCAGTTTAGACGGTATCTCCTACGAGCAGTACTTC.

For this clone: Other DNA sequences in the sample encode the same CDR3. The chain uses TRBV30 and TRBJ1-3; TRBD1 is a possible D gene (5 bases). The V end lost 8 bases, the J end lost 6 bases, and 14 bases lay between the germline ends. CDR3 length: 12 amino acids. The V gene's germline CDR1 is GTSNPN and CDR2 SVGIG (reference sequence). In nucleotides, the CDR3 is TGTGCCGCAGGGTTGTTGGCAAACACCATATATTTT. This gives the protein CAAGLLANTIYF.

CDR3 loop: CASSPWTGAGNTIYF. CDR3 DNA sequence: TGTGCCAGCAGTCCATGGACAGGGGCTGGAAACACCATATATTTT. The chain uses TRBV2 and TRBJ1-3, with 9 bases that match TRBD1. This CDR3 has 15 residues. Trimming at V came to 5 bases and at J to 2 bases, leaving 4 bases not matched to a gene. Looked up from germline, CDR1 is SNHLY and CDR2 is FYNNEI. Supplemented by reference TRBV2 and TRBJ1-3, the full variable domain reads EPEVTQTPSHQVTQMGQEVILRCVPISNHLYFYWYRQILGQKVEFLVSFYNNEISEKSEIFDDQFSVERPDGSNFTLKIRSTKLEDSAMYFCASSPWTGAGNTIYFGEGSWLTVV.

V gene TRBV15 combines with J gene TRBJ1-4; D is uncertain. Germline CDR1 reads LNHNV; CDR2 reads YYDKDF (reference sequence). There are 15 residues in the CDR3. Trimming removed 1 base at V and 7 bases at J, with 13 bases between. The CDR3 DNA follows: TGTGCCACCAGCAGAGCAAGGCCTCGGGGTGAAAAACTGTTTTTT. It codes for CATSRARPRGEKLFF.

The V gene is TRBV2, the J gene TRBJ2-7; 7 bases are a match to TRBD2. The trim removed 2 bases at V and 6 bases at J, leaving 10 bases unmatched. This CDR3 contains 15 residues. The germline CDR1 and CDR2 sequences are SNHLY and FYNNEI. CDR3 sequence: CASSEFSGRGGEQYF. The CDR3 DNA reads TGTGCCAGCAGTGAATTTAGCGGGCGTGGGGGCGAGCAGTACTTC.

This clone was observed a single time. The same CDR3 arises from other DNA sequences in this sample as well. This sequence joins TRBV7-3 and TRBJ1-2; 9 bases match TRBD1. This CDR3 has 13 residues. Germline CDR1 SGHTA, CDR2 FQGTGA. V lost 5 bases, J lost 5 bases, and 3 bases stayed unmatched. The CDR3 here is CASSPGTGYGYTF. Here the CDR3 DNA reads TGTGCCAGCAGCCCGGGGACAGGGTATGGCTACACCTTC. The entire variable domain, with the rest obtained from reference TRBV7-3 and TRBJ1-2, is as follows: GAGVSQTPSNKVTEKGKYVELRCDPISGHTALYWYRQSLGQGPEFLIYFQGTGAADDSGLPNDRFFAVRPEGSVSTLKIQRTERGDSAVYLCASSPGTGYGYTFGSGTRLTVV.

Here the CDR3 reads CASTGTTYEQYF. The CDR3 nucleotides are TGTGCCAGCACCGGGACAACCTACGAGCAGTACTTC. The chain links TRBV6-1 to TRBJ2-7, with D possibly being TRBD1 (6 bases). Trimming left V 7 bases short and J 2 bases short, with 9 bases between. CDR1 and CDR2 from the germline V gene are MNHNS and SASEGT. The CDR3 loop spans 12 amino acids.

The genes are TRBV19 and TRBJ2-1; TRBD1 matches 9 bases. V lost 3 bases and J lost 2; bases outside the gene matches: 5. Germline-derived CDR1 and CDR2 are LNHDA and SQIVND (reference sequence). This CDR3 has 16 residues. The CDR3 nucleotides are TGTGCCAGTAGTATCGGGACAGGGATCCCCTACAATGAGCAGTTCTTC. Protein: CASSIGTGIPYNEQFF.

This clone was detected a few times. The chain couples TRBV13 to TRBJ2-3, with 10 bases aligning to TRBD2. Germline lookup yields CDR1 PRHDT and CDR2 FYEKMQ (reference sequence). The CDR3 has 15 amino acids. The V segment lost 4 bases and the J segment 5 bases; nucleotides outside the gene matches: 6. DNA for the CDR3: TGTGCCAGCAGCTCTCTAGCGGGAGAACAAGATACGCAGTATTTT. As protein: CASSSLAGEQDTQYF.

About this clone itself: A much larger clone is a single base away; this may be a read error. Other DNA sequences in this sample translate to the same CDR3. The V gene is TRBV29-1, the J gene TRBJ1-1; D unclear. Trimming took off 4 bases at V and 14 bases at J, with 26 bases between the two ends. There are 14 residues in the CDR3. Germline CDR1 reads SQVTM; CDR2 reads ANQGSEA. The CDR3 loop reads CSVVLTRGGIEAFF. The CDR3 coding sequence is TGCAGCGTTGTCCTGACCCGGGGTGGGATTGAGGCCTTCTTT.

This clone was picked up a small number of times. Other DNA sequences from this sample encode an identical CDR3 as well. The genes are TRBV30 and TRBJ1-3; D unclear. Trimming took off 0 bases at V and 0 bases at J, with 9 bases between the two ends. The CDR3 contains 15 residues. Germline lookup yields CDR1 GTSNPN and CDR2 SVGIG (reference sequence). The CDR3, as DNA: TGTGCCTGGAGTGTACGTGGGAACTCTGGAAACACCATATATTTT. This gives the protein CAWSVRGNSGNTIYF.